This T cell receptor (beta chain) was retrieved from a study of cytomegalovirus exposure and HLA in healthy donors. The PCR employed 60 Vbeta primers together with 13 Jbeta primers. The data were produced by immunoSEQ multiplex PCR, yet TCRdb's version contains in-frame clones alone and is incomplete. In all, the sample yields 100,000 to 150,000 clones. This receptor was taken from a middle-aged woman in good health and CMV-seronegative. The material sequenced was PBMCs.

The CDR3 DNA reads as TGCGCCAGCAGCCCGACAGGCCTGGCAGCTGGAAACACCATATATTTT. Translation gives CASSPTGLAAGNTIYF. The rearrangement links TRBV5-1 to TRBJ1-3, with D perhaps matching TRBD1 (6 bases). V gave up 4 bases and J gave up 2 bases, with 16 bases separating them. CDR1 is SGHRS, CDR2 YFSETQ, per germline. The CDR3 is made up of 16 amino acids.